The 26 T cell receptor beta chains below come from one sample, sequenced in a study of T cell changes during pregnancy in multiple sclerosis. Data came from immunoSEQ multiplex PCR; TCRdb stores just in-frame clones and leaves some out. This repertoire shows approximately 38,000 clones, roughly nine tenths found once; its top ten account for 5.5%. The sample consisted of CD8+ T cells from peripheral blood mononuclear cells, taken in the third trimester of pregnancy. Receptor source: a female donor with multiple sclerosis, enrolled in a pregnancy study.

The chain is built from TRBV7-2 and TRBJ2-5, with TRBD2 matching 14 bases. Looked up from germline, CDR1 is SGHTA and CDR2 is FQGNSA. The CDR3 runs 16 residues. Germline trimming cut 5 bases from V and 3 bases from J; bases unmatched to any gene: 5. The CDR3, as DNA: TGTGCCAGCAGCCGACTAGCGGGAGGGCCGGAAGAGACCCAGTACTTC. Translating it yields CASSRLAGGPEETQYF.

This clone was seen just once. The V call is TRBV7-9, the J call TRBJ2-5; D not resolved. CDR3 size: 12 residues. Germline V gene sequence: CDR1 SEHNR, CDR2 FQNEAQ (reference sequence). The V gene lost 5 bases and the J gene lost 5 bases, with 9 bases spanning the gap. The CDR3 nucleotides are TGTGCCAGCAGCCCCCCTCGGGAGACCCAGTACTTC. This translates into CASSPPRETQYF.

The chain couples TRBV10-3 to TRBJ2-7; D possibly corresponds to TRBD2 (5 bases). Trimming stripped 1 base from V and 2 bases from J, with 12 bases between. The CDR3 is made up of 15 amino acids. The V gene's germline CDR1 is ENHRY and CDR2 SYGVKD. DNA of the CDR3: TGTGCCATCAGTGAGTATGCGGGTGCAGCCTACGAGCAGTACTTC. It translates to CAISEYAGAAYEQYF.

The CDR3 reads CSATSTEQFF. The CDR3 DNA is TGCAGTGCAACTAGCACTGAGCAGTTCTTC. V usage is TRBV20-1 and J usage is TRBJ2-1; a weak D match, TRBD2 (6 bases). V was pared by 6 bases and J by 9 bases, with 9 bases between. The CDR3 consists of 10 residues. Germline V gives CDR1 DFQATT, CDR2 SNEGSKA (reference sequence).

V and J are TRBV6-1 and TRBJ1-1, with 8 bases fitting TRBD1. Losses at the gene ends were 11 bases for V and 5 bases for J; bases not matched to a gene: 4. Germline-derived CDR1 and CDR2 are MNHNS and SASEGT. The CDR3 is 11 amino acids. The DNA of the CDR3 is TGTGCCGTGACAGGGGAAACTGAAGCTTTCTTT. The encoded protein is CAVTGETEAFF.

This chain joins TRBV27 and TRBJ2-7; 7 positions agree with TRBD1. The CDR3 length is 12 residues. Unmatched junction bases numbered 5, after V lost 6 bases and J lost 6 bases. Germline CDR1 reads MNHEY; CDR2 reads SMNVEV (reference sequence). CDR3 DNA sequence: TGTGCCAGCAGCCAACAGGGGTCCGAGCAGTACTTC. Translation: CASSQQGSEQYF.

V usage is TRBV14 and J usage is TRBJ1-2; D gene ambiguous. The CDR3 length is 18 residues. V lost 0 bases, J lost 2 bases, and 19 bases lay in between. Germline CDR1 reads SGHDN; CDR2 reads FVKESK. The CDR3 DNA reads TGTGCCAGCAGCCAAGATCCTACTCCGGGTTCTGAAAACTATGGCTACACCTTC. It encodes CASSQDPTPGSENYGYTF. The full variable domain, in which reference TRBV14 and TRBJ1-2 provide the parts outside the CDR3, is EAGVTQFPSHSVIEKGQTVTLRCDPISGHDNLYWYRRVMGKEIKFLLHFVKESKQDESGMPNNRFLAERTGGTYSTLKVQPAELEDSGVYFCASSQDPTPGSENYGYTFGSGTRLTVV.

The chain carries TRBV12-5 and TRBJ2-3; perhaps TRBD2 as D (5 bases). Deletions cut 0 bases from V and 2 bases from J, with 12 bases between. Germline-derived CDR1 and CDR2 are LGHNT and FRNRAP. The CDR3 covers 16 residues. CDR3 amino acids: CASGLVPLGITDTQYF. The CDR3 nucleotides read TGTGCTAGTGGTTTGGTGCCTCTCGGGATCACAGATACGCAGTATTTT.

This rearrangement joins TRBV27 to TRBJ1-1, with 8 bases identical to TRBD1. This CDR3 is built from 17 residues. Germline lookup yields CDR1 MNHEY and CDR2 SMNVEV (reference sequence). The V and J ends lost 4 bases and 1 base, in that order; junction bases with no gene match: 11. This CDR3 is CASSSLGRGQGNTEAFF. The CDR3, as DNA: TGTGCCAGCAGTTCCCTGGGCAGGGGGCAGGGGAACACTGAAGCTTTCTTT.

The V gene is TRBV13, the J gene TRBJ2-7, with D tentatively TRBD1 (5 bases). CDR1 is PRHDT and CDR2 is FYEKMQ in the germline V gene (reference sequence). This CDR3 is 15 amino acids long. The V gene lost 1 base and the J gene lost 9 bases, with 19 bases spanning the gap. The CDR3 loop is CASSLVISGSTGQYF. DNA for the CDR3: TGTGCCAGCAGCTTAGTCATCTCAGGGTCAACAGGGCAGTACTTC.

The J gene is TRBJ2-1, the V gene TRBV19; 9 bases line up with TRBD2. This CDR3 is built from 15 residues. Trimming at V came to 7 bases and at J to 4 bases, leaving 8 bases not matched to a gene. Germline V gene sequence: CDR1 LNHDA, CDR2 SQIVND (reference sequence). The CDR3, as DNA: TGTGCCAGTAACCCTAGCGGGAATGCGTACAATGAGCAGTTCTTC. Its protein product is CASNPSGNAYNEQFF.

The chain carries TRBV7-2 and TRBJ2-7; D is ambiguous. Trimming cost V 5 bases and J 5 bases, with 13 bases left between them. The CDR3 is 13 amino acids. Per the germline V gene, CDR1 is SGHTA and CDR2 is FQGNSA. The CDR3: CASSLISSHEQYF. The CDR3, as DNA: TGTGCCAGCAGCCTAATTAGTTCCCACGAGCAGTACTTC.

The chain uses TRBV27 and TRBJ1-4, with 7 nucleotides matching TRBD1. The CDR3 has 14 amino acids. With 2 bases clipped from V and 6 bases from J, the junction kept 3 bases outside the gene matches. Germline V gene data show CDR1 as MNHEY and CDR2 as SMNVEV (reference sequence). The CDR3 here is CASSLIQGYEKLFF. DNA for the CDR3: TGTGCCAGCAGTTTAATACAGGGGTATGAAAAACTGTTTTTT.

The rearrangement uses TRBV19 and TRBJ1-4; tentative D call: TRBD1 (6 bases). Germline V gene data show CDR1 as LNHDA and CDR2 as SQIVND (reference sequence). V dropped 4 bases and J dropped 5 bases, with 8 bases sitting between them. CDR3 size: 13 residues. CDR3 nucleotide sequence: TGTGCCAGTAGTAGGACAGAGAATGAAAAACTGTTTTTT. Translating it yields CASSRTENEKLFF. Full variable domain (missing parts from reference TRBV19 and TRBJ1-4): DGGITQSPKYLFRKEGQNVTLSCEQNLNHDAMYWYRQDPGQGLRLIYYSQIVNDFQKGDIAEGYSVSREKKESFPLTVTSAQKNPTAFYLCASSRTENEKLFFGSGTQLSVL.

The rearrangement links TRBV6-5 to TRBJ2-7, with 9 positions matching TRBD2. CDR1 is MNHEY and CDR2 is SVGAGI in the germline V gene. The CDR3 runs 14 residues. Unmatched junction bases numbered 3, after V lost 1 base and J lost 5 bases. CDR3 DNA sequence: TGTGCCAGCAGTTACTTGGCGGGGGGGAACGAGCAGTACTTC. This codes for CASSYLAGGNEQYF.

This clone was picked up one time. The chain couples TRBV30 to TRBJ2-7, with TRBD1 matching over 9 bases. Germline assignment: CDR1 GTSNPN and CDR2 SVGIG (reference sequence). The length of the CDR3 is 13 residues. With V trimmed by 3 bases and J by 6 bases, 6 bases remained unmatched. CDR3: CAWRDRGSVEQYF. DNA for the CDR3: TGTGCCTGGAGGGACAGGGGCTCGGTCGAGCAGTACTTC.

The rearrangement joins TRBV5-1 to TRBJ1-1, with 11 nucleotides matching TRBD1. The ends lost 4 bases at V and 6 bases at J; junction bases unmatched: 8. The CDR3 totals 15 residues. Germline CDR1 SGHRS, CDR2 YFSETQ. CDR3 bases: TGCGCCAGCAGCCCCGGACAGGGGGCGAGGGCTGAAGCTTTCTTT. Amino acids: CASSPGQGARAEAFF.

J is TRBJ2-7 and V is TRBV4-2; maybe TRBD1 (6 bases). Trimming took 1 base from V and 5 from J, leaving 9 bases between them. Germline V gene sequence: CDR1 LGHNA, CDR2 YNFKEQ. The CDR3 is made up of 13 amino acids. The CDR3 here is CASSQVEGDEQYF. The CDR3 DNA reads as TGTGCCAGCAGCCAAGTCGAGGGGGACGAGCAGTACTTC.

V is TRBV7-2 and J is TRBJ2-5, with 8 bases fitting TRBD2. This CDR3 has 14 residues. V was clipped by 5 bases and J by 8 bases; unmatched bases: 10. CDR1 is SGHTA and CDR2 is FQGNSA in the germline V gene. The CDR3 DNA follows: TGTGCCAGCAGCCGGGGGGGCAGGGGAAGTACCCAGTACTTC. This translates into CASSRGGRGSTQYF.

The chain joins TRBV7-9 to TRBJ1-1; D unclear. CDR1 and CDR2 (germline): SEHNR, FQNEAQ (reference sequence). This CDR3 has 13 amino acids. The V and J ends lost 5 bases and 8 bases respectively, with 15 bases between them. DNA of the CDR3: TGTGCCAGCAGCCCCCATGTCAAGCTCGAAGCTTTCTTT. This encodes CASSPHVKLEAFF.

The rearrangement uses TRBV29-1 and TRBJ1-2; TRBD1 matches 9 bases. Germline CDR1 and CDR2: SQVTM and ANQGSEA. The CDR3 spans 12 residues. V shed 7 bases, J shed 6 bases, and the junction held 6 bases outside the gene matches. CDR3 coding DNA: TGCAGCGGCCGGGACAGGGTGGATGGCTACACCTTC. Encoded protein: CSGRDRVDGYTF. Full variable domain (outside the CDR3, taken from reference TRBV29-1 and TRBJ1-2): SAVISQKPSRDICQRGTSLTIQCQVDSQVTMMFWYRQQPGQSLTLIATANQGSEATYESGFVIDKFPISRPNLTFSTLTVSNMSPEDSSIYLCSGRDRVDGYTFGSGTRLTVV.

The chain joins TRBV11-2 to TRBJ2-1, with TRBD1 identical over 7 bases. V lost 6 bases to trimming and J lost 5 bases; unmatched junction nucleotides: 1. The CDR3 has 12 residues. Per germline, CDR1 SGHAT and CDR2 FQNNGV. Here the CDR3 DNA reads TGTGCCAGCAGAGGGGGCCACAATGAGCAGTTCTTC. It codes for CASRGGHNEQFF.

This clone has just a few counts. The rearrangement joins TRBV6-5 to TRBJ1-1; 8 nucleotides line up with TRBD1. The CDR3 has 11 amino acids. The J segment lost 5 bases and the V segment lost 11 bases, leaving 4 bases of the junction unmatched. CDR1 is MNHEY, CDR2 SVGAGI, per germline. CDR3 sequence (DNA): TGTGCCGTGACAGGGGAAACTGAAGCTTTCTTT. Its protein product is CAVTGETEAFF.

V and J are TRBV7-9 and TRBJ2-1; tentative D call: TRBD2 (6 bases). The CDR3 contains 14 residues. CDR1 is SEHNR, CDR2 FQNEAQ, per germline (reference sequence). Between the trimmed V and J ends, which lost 4 bases and 4 bases, there was a span of 11 bases. The CDR3 is CASSSEGGYNEQFF. The DNA for the CDR3 is TGTGCCAGCAGCTCCGAGGGAGGTTACAATGAGCAGTTCTTC.

V gene TRBV27 combines with J gene TRBJ2-7; tentative D call: TRBD1 (6 bases). The CDR3 runs 13 residues. V dropped 3 bases and J dropped 6 bases, with 12 bases sitting between them. CDR1 MNHEY and CDR2 SMNVEV come from the germline V gene (reference sequence). DNA for the CDR3: TGTGCCAGCAGTTTTCAGGGGCAGGGCGAGCAGTACTTC. It is translated as CASSFQGQGEQYF.

The V gene is TRBV9, the J gene TRBJ1-1; D might be TRBD1 (5 bases). The germline CDR1 and CDR2 sequences are SGDLS and YYNGEE. Between the trimmed V and J ends, which lost 4 bases and 4 bases, there was a span of 14 bases. The CDR3 loop spans 14 amino acids. The CDR3 DNA reads TGTGCCAGCAGCCCACGTGGGGGGGGCACTGAAGCTTTCTTT. Protein: CASSPRGGGTEAFF.